The 7 T cell receptor beta chains listed next were all sequenced from one sample in a study of blood T cells in healthy people across ages (dated by TCRdb to 2014 to 2015). The library was generated by 5' RACE. A second PCR of 7 to 11 cycles was performed with a sample-barcoded 5' primer and a J-beta primer mix. The public reads were reprocessed in TCRdb via fastp at Q25 and MiXCR, keeping in-frame beta chains. A single entry per CDR3 protein holds the most common genes and DNA from its merged rows. The sample table lists 1,800,000 or so distinct CDR3 sequences, about two fifths of them with a count of one. The ten largest account for 23% of the sample. What was sequenced was blood. These TCRs come from a human donor in good health.

The table lists this clonotype with a few counts. This sequence joins TRBV7-8 and TRBJ1-2; D is unresolved. The CDR3 covers 15 residues. Germline values: CDR1 SGHVS, CDR2 FQNEAQ. V was shortened by 4 bases and J by 2 bases, with 14 bases between the two germline ends. The CDR3 bases are TGTGCCAGCAGCTCAGACACGTCCGTCAACTATGGCTACACCTTC. Residues: CASSSDTSVNYGYTF.

This clonotype appeared a few times. The chain couples TRBV10-3 to TRBJ2-5; 8 positions match TRBD2. V lost 7 bases, J lost 7 bases, and 11 bases stayed unmatched. This CDR3 has 14 amino acids. Germline CDR1 reads ENHRY; CDR2 reads SYGVKD. The DNA for the CDR3 is TGTGCCATCACCCCAGCGGGGGCCAGGGGGACCCAGTACTTC. This encodes CAITPAGARGTQYF.

This rearrangement joins TRBV18 to TRBJ1-6; the match to TRBD1 covers 7 bases. CDR3 length: 16 amino acids. Germline V CDR1 and CDR2: KGHSH, LQKENI. Trimming removed 2 bases from V and 9 bases from J; junction bases left unmatched: 10. The CDR3 spells CASSPTRREGASPLHF. DNA of the CDR3: TGTGCCAGCTCACCAACCCGGAGGGAGGGGGCTTCACCCCTCCACTTT.

The J gene is TRBJ2-1, the V gene TRBV7-3; D may be TRBD2 (7 bases). This CDR3 is 17 amino acids long. V lost 1 base to trimming and J lost 10 bases, with 23 bases between them. Germline lookup yields CDR1 SGHTA and CDR2 FQGTGA. The CDR3, as DNA: TGTGCCAGCAGCTTAAGATTCGGCGGGGGCACATCGGGAGAGCAGTTCTTC. Its translation is CASSLRFGGGTSGEQFF.

This sequence joins TRBV9 and TRBJ1-5; no clear D. Between the trimmed V and J ends, which lost 3 bases and 3 bases, there was a span of 16 bases. CDR1 is SGDLS, CDR2 YYNGEE, per germline. This CDR3 is built from 16 residues. The CDR3 reads CASSDDAGDPNQPQHF. CDR3 nucleotides: TGTGCCAGCAGCGACGACGCAGGAGATCCCAATCAGCCCCAGCATTTT.

V usage is TRBV7-3 and J usage is TRBJ2-5, with unresolved D. Germline-derived CDR1 and CDR2 are SGHTA and FQGTGA. The CDR3 spans 18 residues. Trimming left V 11 bases short and J 5 bases short, with 33 bases between. CDR3 protein: CAAPPASEDIKMGETQYF. The CDR3, as DNA: TGTGCCGCCCCACCAGCGAGTGAGGATATCAAGATGGGCGAGACCCAGTACTTC.

This chain links TRBV29-1 with TRBJ1-1; D is unclear. Per germline, CDR1 SQVTM and CDR2 ANQGSEA. The CDR3 is made up of 13 amino acids. V shed 5 bases and J shed 5 bases, with 15 bases lying between them. The CDR3 region is CSVSLVLRTEAFF. DNA of the CDR3: TGCAGCGTTTCCTTGGTCCTGAGGACTGAAGCTTTCTTT.